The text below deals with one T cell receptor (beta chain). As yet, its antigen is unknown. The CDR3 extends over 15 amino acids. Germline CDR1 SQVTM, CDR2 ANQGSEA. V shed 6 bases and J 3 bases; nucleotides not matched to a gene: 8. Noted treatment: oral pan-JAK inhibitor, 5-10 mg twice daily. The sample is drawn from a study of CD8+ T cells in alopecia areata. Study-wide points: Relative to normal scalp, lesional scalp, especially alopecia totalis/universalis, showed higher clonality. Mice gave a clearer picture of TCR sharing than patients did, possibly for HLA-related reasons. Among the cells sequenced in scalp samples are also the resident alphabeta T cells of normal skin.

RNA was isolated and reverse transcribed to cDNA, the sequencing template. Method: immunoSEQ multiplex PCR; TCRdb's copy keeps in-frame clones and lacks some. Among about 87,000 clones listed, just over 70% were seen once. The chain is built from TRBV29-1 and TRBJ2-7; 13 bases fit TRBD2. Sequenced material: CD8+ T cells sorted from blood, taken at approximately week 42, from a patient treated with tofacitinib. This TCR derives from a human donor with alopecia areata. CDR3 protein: CSVAGTSGADYEQYF. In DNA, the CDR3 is TGCAGCGTCGCCGGGACTAGCGGGGCCGACTACGAGCAGTACTTC.